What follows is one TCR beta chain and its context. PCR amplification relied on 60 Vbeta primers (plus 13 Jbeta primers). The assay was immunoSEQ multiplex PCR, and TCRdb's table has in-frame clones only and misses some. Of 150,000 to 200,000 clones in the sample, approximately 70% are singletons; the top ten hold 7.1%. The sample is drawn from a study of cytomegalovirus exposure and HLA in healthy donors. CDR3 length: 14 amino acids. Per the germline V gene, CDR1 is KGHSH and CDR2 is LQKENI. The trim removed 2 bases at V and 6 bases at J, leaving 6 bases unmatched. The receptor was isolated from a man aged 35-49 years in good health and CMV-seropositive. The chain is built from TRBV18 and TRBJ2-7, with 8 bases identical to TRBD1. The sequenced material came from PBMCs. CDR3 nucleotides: TGTGCCAGCTCACCAAATCAGGGGGCGTGCGAGCAGTACTTC. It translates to CASSPNQGACEQYF.